The rows below give T cell receptor beta chains drawn from one sample of a study of technical replicates of blood from a few donors. Data came from immunoSEQ multiplex PCR; TCRdb stores just in-frame clones and leaves some out. The table records approximately 75,000 clones, approximately 96% of them present only once. Input material: T cells isolated from PBMCs. All receptors come from a human donor in good health. CDR3s include the opening cysteine and the closing phenylalanine or tryptophan. The D gene is left open where the match is weak. Only some rows state a clone size, as once, few, many or a class for expanded clones.

J	D	V	size	DNA	CDR3
TRBJ2-1	TRBD2	TRBV27	-	TGTGCCAGCAAGGAGACTAGCGGGAGATACAATGAGCAGTTCTTC	CASKETSGRYNEQFF
TRBJ2-7	-	TRBV28	-	TGTGCCAGCATGGGGCACAGTTCCTACGAGCAGTACTTC	CASMGHSSYEQYF
TRBJ1-1	-	TRBV5-6	-	TGTGCCAGCATCTTGGATGACAGGAACACTGAAGCTTTCTTT	CASILDDRNTEAFF
TRBJ2-5	TRBD2	TRBV27	-	TGTGCCAGCAGTTCCCCCCGGACTAGCGGGAGGACGGGAGAGACCCAGTACTTC	CASSSPRTSGRTGETQYF
TRBJ2-4	-	TRBV19	-	TGTGCCAGTAGTATGGTCCGTGAGGACATTCAGTACTTC	CASSMVREDIQYF
TRBJ2-7	-	TRBV2	once	TGTGCCAGCAGTGAAAGGAGCGGACTTCCCTACGAGCAGTACTTC	CASSERSGLPYEQYF
TRBJ2-7	TRBD1	TRBV27	-	TGTGCCAGCAGTCCTCTGGGACAGATGTGGCGGGAGCAGTACTTC	CASSPLGQMWREQYF
TRBJ2-1	TRBD2	TRBV30	-	TGTGCCTGGGCCTTTTCGGGGGGCTACAATGAGCAGTTCTTC	CAWAFSGGYNEQFF
TRBJ2-7	TRBD2	TRBV7-8	-	TGTGCCAGCAGCATACTAGCGGGAGGTCCCGAGCAGTACTTC	CASSILAGGPEQYF
TRBJ1-1	-	TRBV5-6	-	TGTGCCAGCAGCTTGGATGGGGGGTGGGACTTGAACACTGAAGCTTTCTTT	CASSLDGGWDLNTEAFF
TRBJ1-2	-	TRBV12-5	-	TGTGCTAGTGGTTCCCAGACCGGGATTGTCTACACCTTC	CASGSQTGIVYTF
TRBJ2-7	TRBD2	TRBV4-2	few	TGTGCCAGCAGCCTTCGACTAGCGGGAACTTCCGAGCAGTACTTC	CASSLRLAGTSEQYF
TRBJ2-5	TRBD1	TRBV11-3	-	TGTGCCAGCAGCCTAAGGACAGGTCAGCACCAAGAGACCCAGTACTTC	CASSLRTGQHQETQYF
TRBJ1-1	TRBD1	TRBV7-9	-	TGTGCCAGCAGCCTAAGGACAGGACCGAGCACTGAAGCTTTCTTT	CASSLRTGPSTEAFF
TRBJ1-4	TRBD1	TRBV19	-	TGTGCCAGTAGTATACAGGGGGCAGATGAAAAACTGTTTTTT	CASSIQGADEKLFF
TRBJ2-1	TRBD2	TRBV5-1	-	TGCGCCAGCAGCTTGACTAGCGGGATGTACAATGAGCAGTTCTTC	CASSLTSGMYNEQFF
TRBJ2-1	TRBD2	TRBV6-5	-	TGTGCCAGCAGGCGTACTAGCGGGAGTTATCATGAGCAGTTCTTC	CASRRTSGSYHEQFF
TRBJ2-2	TRBD1	TRBV9	once	TGTGCCAGCAGCGAAACAGGGGGGACCGGGGAGCTGTTTTTT	CASSETGGTGELFF
TRBJ2-7	TRBD2	TRBV27	-	TGTGCCAGCAGAGGGACTAGCGGCTCCTACGAGCAGTACTTC	CASRGTSGSYEQYF
TRBJ2-2	TRBD2	TRBV7-3	-	TGTGCCAGCAGCTTAGGGCTAGCGGGAGTATCAGGGGAGCTGTTTTTT	CASSLGLAGVSGELFF
TRBJ1-2	-	TRBV7-3	-	TGTGCCAGCAGTCCCTACAACGGGGGAAATGGCTACACCTTC	CASSPYNGGNGYTF
TRBJ2-1	TRBD2	TRBV27	-	TGTGCCAGCAGTTTATCGTTTTTGACTAGCGGGATAGGTGAGCAGTTCTTC	CASSLSFLTSGIGEQFF
TRBJ1-2	TRBD1	TRBV28	once	TGTGCCAGCAGTTTCGCAGGGGGAAACGGACCTTATAACTATGGCTACACCTTC	CASSFAGGNGPYNYGYTF
TRBJ2-7	TRBD2	TRBV27	-	TGTGCCAGCAGTTGGACTAGCGGGAGGGCCGAGCAGTACTTC	CASSWTSGRAEQYF
TRBJ1-1	-	TRBV5-1	-	TGCGCCAGCAGCTTACCCACAGGGAACACTGAAGCTTTCTTT	CASSLPTGNTEAFF
TRBJ1-4	-	TRBV7-8	once	TGTGCCAGCAGCTCCAGGGTGGAAAATAGTCGAGATGAAAAACTGTTTTTT	CASSSRVENSRDEKLFF
TRBJ2-5	-	TRBV30	-	TGTGCCTGGAGGTTGTACAGCCAAGAGACCCAGTACTTC	CAWRLYSQETQYF
TRBJ1-4	-	TRBV23-1	-	TGCGCCAGCAGTCAATCTAGGTGGCAGGGCGAAAAACTGTTTTTT	CASSQSRWQGEKLFF
TRBJ1-1	TRBD1	TRBV2	-	TGTGCCACGATCCGGACAGGGGAAGCTTTCTTT	CATIRTGEAFF
TRBJ1-3	TRBD1	TRBV6-5	-	TGTGCCAGCAGTTACACAGGGGACACTGGAAACACCATATATTTT	CASSYTGDTGNTIYF
TRBJ2-6	-	TRBV7-3	-	TGTGCCAGCAGCCAGGTGGTATCTGGGGCCAACGTCCTGACTTTC	CASSQVVSGANVLTF
TRBJ2-7	-	TRBV6-1	once	TGTGCCAGCATCAGCTTCAGCGTCGCATACGAGCAGTACTTC	CASISFSVAYEQYF
TRBJ1-1	TRBD1	TRBV6-6	once	TGTGCCAGCAGCCGCGGGACAGGGACTAACACTGAAGCTTTCTTT	CASSRGTGTNTEAFF